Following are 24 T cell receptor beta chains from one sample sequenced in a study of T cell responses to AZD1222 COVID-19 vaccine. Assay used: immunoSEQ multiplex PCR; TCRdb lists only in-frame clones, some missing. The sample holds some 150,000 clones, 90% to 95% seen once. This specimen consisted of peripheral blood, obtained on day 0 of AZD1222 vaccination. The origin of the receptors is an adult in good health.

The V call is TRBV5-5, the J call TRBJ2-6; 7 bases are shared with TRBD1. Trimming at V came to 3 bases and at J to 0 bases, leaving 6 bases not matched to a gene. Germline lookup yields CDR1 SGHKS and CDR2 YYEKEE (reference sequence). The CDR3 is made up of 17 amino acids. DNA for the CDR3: TGTGCCAGCAGCTACGACAGGGCATTCTCTGGGGCCAACGTCCTGACTTTC. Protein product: CASSYDRAFSGANVLTF.

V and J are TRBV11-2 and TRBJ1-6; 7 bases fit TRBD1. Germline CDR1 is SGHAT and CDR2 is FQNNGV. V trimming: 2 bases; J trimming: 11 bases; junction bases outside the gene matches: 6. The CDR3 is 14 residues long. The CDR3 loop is CASSLIQGRAPLHF. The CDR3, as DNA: TGTGCCAGCAGCTTAATACAGGGGAGGGCACCCCTCCACTTT. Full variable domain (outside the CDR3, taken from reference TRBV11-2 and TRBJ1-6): EAGVAQSPRYKIIEKRQSVAFWCNPISGHATLYWYQQILGQGPKLLIQFQNNGVVDDSQLPKDRFSAERLKGVDSTLKIQPAKLEDSAVYLCASSLIQGRAPLHFGNGTRLTVT.

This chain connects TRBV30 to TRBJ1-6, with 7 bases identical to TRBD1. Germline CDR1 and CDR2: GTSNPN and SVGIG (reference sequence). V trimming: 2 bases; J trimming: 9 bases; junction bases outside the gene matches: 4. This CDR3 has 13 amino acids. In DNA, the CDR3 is TGTGCCTGGAGTTCAGCAGGGGGTTCACCCCTCCACTTT. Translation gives CAWSSAGGSPLHF.

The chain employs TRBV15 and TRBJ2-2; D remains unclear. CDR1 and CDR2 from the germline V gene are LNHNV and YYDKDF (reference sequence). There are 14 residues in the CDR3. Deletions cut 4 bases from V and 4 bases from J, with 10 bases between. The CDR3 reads CATSNHLGTGELFF. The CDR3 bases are TGTGCCACCAGCAACCACCTAGGCACCGGGGAGCTGTTTTTT.

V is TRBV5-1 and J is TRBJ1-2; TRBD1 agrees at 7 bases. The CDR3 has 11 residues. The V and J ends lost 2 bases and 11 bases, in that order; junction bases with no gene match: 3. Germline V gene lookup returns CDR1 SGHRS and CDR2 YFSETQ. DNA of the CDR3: TGCGCCAGCAGCTTCCGGGACAGTTACACCTTC. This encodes CASSFRDSYTF.

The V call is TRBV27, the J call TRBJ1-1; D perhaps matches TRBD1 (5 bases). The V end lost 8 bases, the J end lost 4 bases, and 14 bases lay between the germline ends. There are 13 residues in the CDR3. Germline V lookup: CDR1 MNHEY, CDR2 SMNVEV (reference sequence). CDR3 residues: CASWIRGFTEAFF. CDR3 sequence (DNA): TGTGCCAGCTGGATCCGGGGGTTCACTGAAGCTTTCTTT.

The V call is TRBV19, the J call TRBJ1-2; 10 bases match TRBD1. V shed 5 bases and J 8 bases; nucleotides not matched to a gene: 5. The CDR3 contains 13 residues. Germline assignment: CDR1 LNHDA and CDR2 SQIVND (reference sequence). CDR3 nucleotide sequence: TGTGCCAGTAGTCGACAGGGGGCGGAGGGCTACACCTTC. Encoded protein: CASSRQGAEGYTF.

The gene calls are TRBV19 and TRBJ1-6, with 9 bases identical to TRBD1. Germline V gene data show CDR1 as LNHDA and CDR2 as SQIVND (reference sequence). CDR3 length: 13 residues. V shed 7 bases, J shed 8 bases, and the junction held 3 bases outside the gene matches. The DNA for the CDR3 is TGTGCCAGTACGGACAGGGGATATTCACCCCTCCACTTT. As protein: CASTDRGYSPLHF. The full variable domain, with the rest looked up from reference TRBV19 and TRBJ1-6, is DGGITQSPKYLFRKEGQNVTLSCEQNLNHDAMYWYRQDPGQGLRLIYYSQIVNDFQKGDIAEGYSVSREKKESFPLTVTSAQKNPTAFYLCASTDRGYSPLHFGNGTRLTVT.

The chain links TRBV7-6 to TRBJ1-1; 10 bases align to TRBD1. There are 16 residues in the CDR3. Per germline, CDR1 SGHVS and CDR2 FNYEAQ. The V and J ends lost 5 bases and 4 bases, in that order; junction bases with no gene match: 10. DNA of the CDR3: TGTGCCAGCAGCCAAGGACAGGGGGTTGTTTTCACTGAAGCTTTCTTT. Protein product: CASSQGQGVVFTEAFF. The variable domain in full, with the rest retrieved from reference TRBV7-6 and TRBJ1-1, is GAGVSQSPRYKVTKRGQDVALRCDPISGHVSLYWYRQALGQGPEFLTYFNYEAQQDKSGLPNDRFSAERPEGSISTLTIQRTEQRDSAMYRCASSQGQGVVFTEAFFGQGTRLTVV.

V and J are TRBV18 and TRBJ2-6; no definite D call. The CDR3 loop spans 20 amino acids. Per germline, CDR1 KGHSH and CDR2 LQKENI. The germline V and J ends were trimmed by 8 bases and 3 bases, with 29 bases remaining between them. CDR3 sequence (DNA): TGTGCCAGCAAGGGTACTGCGGCCCTATCCCTTTCGGGTGGGGCCAACGTCCTGACTTTC. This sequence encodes CASKGTAALSLSGGANVLTF.

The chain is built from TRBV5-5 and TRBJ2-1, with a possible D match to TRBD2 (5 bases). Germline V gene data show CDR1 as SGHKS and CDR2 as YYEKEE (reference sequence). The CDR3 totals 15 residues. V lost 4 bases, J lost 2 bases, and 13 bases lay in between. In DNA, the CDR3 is TGTGCCAGCAGCAAACTAGTAGAAGCCTACAATGAGCAGTTCTTC. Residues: CASSKLVEAYNEQFF.

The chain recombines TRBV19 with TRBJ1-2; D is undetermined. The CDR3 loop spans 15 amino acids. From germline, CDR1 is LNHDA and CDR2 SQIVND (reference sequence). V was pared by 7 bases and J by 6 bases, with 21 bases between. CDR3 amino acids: CASKSGQARTDGYTF. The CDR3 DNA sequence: TGTGCCAGTAAGTCGGGTCAGGCGAGAACAGATGGCTACACCTTC.

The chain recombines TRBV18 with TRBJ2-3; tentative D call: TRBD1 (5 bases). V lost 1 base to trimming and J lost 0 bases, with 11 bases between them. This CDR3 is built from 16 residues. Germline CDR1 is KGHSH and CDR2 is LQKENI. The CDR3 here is CASSPRTTSSTDTQYF. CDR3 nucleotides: TGTGCCAGCTCACCACGGACAACGTCTAGCACAGATACGCAGTATTTT.

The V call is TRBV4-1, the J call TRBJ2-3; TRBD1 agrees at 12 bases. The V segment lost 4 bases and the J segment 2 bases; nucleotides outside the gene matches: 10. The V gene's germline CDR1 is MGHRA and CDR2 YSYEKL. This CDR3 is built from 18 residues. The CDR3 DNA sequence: TGCGCCAGCAGCCTAGAGCCCGGGACAGGGGGCTTCACAGATACGCAGTATTTT. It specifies CASSLEPGTGGFTDTQYF.

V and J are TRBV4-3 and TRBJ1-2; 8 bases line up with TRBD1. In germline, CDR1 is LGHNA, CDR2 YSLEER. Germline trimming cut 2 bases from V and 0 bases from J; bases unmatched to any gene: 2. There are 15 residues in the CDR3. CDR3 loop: CASSQQDRANYGYTF. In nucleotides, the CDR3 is TGCGCCAGCAGCCAACAGGACAGGGCTAACTATGGCTACACCTTC.

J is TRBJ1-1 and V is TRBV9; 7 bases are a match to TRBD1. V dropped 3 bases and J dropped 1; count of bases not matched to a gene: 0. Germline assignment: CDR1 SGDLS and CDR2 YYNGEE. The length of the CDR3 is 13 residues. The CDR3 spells CASSAGGNTEAFF. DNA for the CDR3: TGTGCCAGCAGCGCAGGGGGGAACACTGAAGCTTTCTTT. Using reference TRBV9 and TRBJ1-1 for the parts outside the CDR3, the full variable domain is DSGVTQTPKHLITATGQRVTLRCSPRSGDLSVYWYQQSLDQGLQFLIQYYNGEERAKGNILERFSAQQFPDLHSELNLSSLELGDSALYFCASSAGGNTEAFFGQGTRLTVV.

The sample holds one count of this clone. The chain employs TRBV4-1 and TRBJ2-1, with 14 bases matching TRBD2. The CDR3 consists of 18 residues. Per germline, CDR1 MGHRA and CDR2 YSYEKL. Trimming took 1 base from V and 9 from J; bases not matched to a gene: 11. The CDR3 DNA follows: TGCGCCAGCAGCCAAGTAGCCGGTCTGACTAGCGGGGGGGTTGAGCAGTTCTTC. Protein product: CASSQVAGLTSGGVEQFF.

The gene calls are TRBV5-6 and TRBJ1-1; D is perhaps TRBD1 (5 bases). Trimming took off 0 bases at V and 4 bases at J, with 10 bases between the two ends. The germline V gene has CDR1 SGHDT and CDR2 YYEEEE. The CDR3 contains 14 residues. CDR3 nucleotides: TGTGCCAGCAGCTTGGGGTGGGGCGCCACTGAAGCTTTCTTT. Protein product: CASSLGWGATEAFF.

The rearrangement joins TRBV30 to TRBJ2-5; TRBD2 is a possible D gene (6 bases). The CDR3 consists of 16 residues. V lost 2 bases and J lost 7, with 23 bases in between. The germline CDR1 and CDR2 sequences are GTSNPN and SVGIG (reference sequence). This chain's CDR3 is CAWSRTAASVYGTQYF. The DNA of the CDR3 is TGTGCCTGGAGTCGCACGGCAGCTAGCGTGTATGGGACCCAGTACTTC.

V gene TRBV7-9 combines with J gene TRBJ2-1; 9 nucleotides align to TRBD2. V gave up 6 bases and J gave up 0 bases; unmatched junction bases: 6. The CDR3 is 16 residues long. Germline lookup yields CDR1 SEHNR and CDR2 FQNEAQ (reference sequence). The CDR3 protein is CASSPNSGSSYNEQFF. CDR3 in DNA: TGTGCCAGCAGTCCGAATAGCGGGAGCTCCTACAATGAGCAGTTCTTC.

CDR3 region: CASSWQGNTEAFF. CDR3 sequence (DNA): TGTGCCAGCAGTTGGCAGGGGAACACTGAAGCTTTCTTT. The chain combines TRBV27 with TRBJ1-1, with D tentatively TRBD1 (5 bases). V was shortened by 4 bases and J by 1 base, with 7 bases between the two germline ends. The germline gives CDR1 MNHEY, CDR2 SMNVEV (reference sequence). This CDR3 has 13 residues.

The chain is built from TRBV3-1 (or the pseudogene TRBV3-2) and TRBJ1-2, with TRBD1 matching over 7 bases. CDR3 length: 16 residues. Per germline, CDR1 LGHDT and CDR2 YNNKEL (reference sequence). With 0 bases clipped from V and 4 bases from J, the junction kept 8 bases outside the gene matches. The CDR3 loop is CASSQEVDRLPYGYTF. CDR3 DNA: TGTGCCAGCAGCCAAGAAGTGGACAGGCTTCCCTATGGCTACACCTTC.

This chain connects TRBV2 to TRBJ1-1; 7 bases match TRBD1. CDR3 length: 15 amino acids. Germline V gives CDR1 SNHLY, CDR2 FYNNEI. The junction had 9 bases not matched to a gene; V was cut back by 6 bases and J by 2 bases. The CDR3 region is CASRTRQGHNTEAFF. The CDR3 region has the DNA TGTGCCAGCAGAACACGACAGGGCCACAACACTGAAGCTTTCTTT.

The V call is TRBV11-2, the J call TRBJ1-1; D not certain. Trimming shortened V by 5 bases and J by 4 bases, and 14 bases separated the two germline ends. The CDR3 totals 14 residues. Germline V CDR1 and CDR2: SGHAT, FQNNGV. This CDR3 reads CASSPWEVGTEAFF. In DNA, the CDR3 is TGTGCCAGCAGCCCATGGGAAGTAGGCACTGAAGCTTTCTTT.